One sample yielded the 9 T cell receptor beta chains listed below, sequenced in a study of blood T cell repertoires in COVID-19. Sequenced by immunoSEQ multiplex PCR; TCRdb stores in-frame clones only, minus some. The table has around 300,000 clones, approximately 91% seen once; the top ten hold 2% to 2.5%. Material for sequencing was peripheral blood. All receptors come from a man in his fifties with acute or convalescent COVID-19.

V and J are TRBV5-1 and TRBJ1-2; maybe TRBD1 (5 bases). Trimming removed 2 bases from V and 8 bases from J, with 13 bases in between. CDR3 size: 13 residues. Germline-derived CDR1 and CDR2 are SGHRS and YFSETQ. This CDR3 reads CASSFQGLRGYTF. CDR3 bases: TGCGCCAGCAGCTTTCAGGGTTTGAGGGGCTACACCTTC. The whole variable domain, remainder taken from reference TRBV5-1 and TRBJ1-2, is KAGVTQTPRYLIKTRGQQVTLSCSPISGHRSVSWYQQTPGQGLQFLFEYFSETQRNKGNFPGRFSGRQFSNSRSEMNVSTLELGDSALYLCASSFQGLRGYTFGSGTRLTVV.

This chain connects TRBV7-6 to TRBJ1-2; the D gene is possibly TRBD1 (6 bases). The V end lost 5 bases, the J end lost 5 bases, and 24 bases lay between the germline ends. In germline, CDR1 is SGHVS, CDR2 FNYEAQ. The CDR3 spans 17 residues. The CDR3 DNA is TGTGCCAGCAGCCCGGGTGGGGGACAACTCGCATCTTATGGCTACACCTTC. Its translation is CASSPGGGQLASYGYTF. The full variable domain, in which reference TRBV7-6 and TRBJ1-2 provide the parts outside the CDR3, is GAGVSQSPRYKVTKRGQDVALRCDPISGHVSLYWYRQALGQGPEFLTYFNYEAQQDKSGLPNDRFSAERPEGSISTLTIQRTEQRDSAMYRCASSPGGGQLASYGYTFGSGTRLTVV.

The V call is TRBV2, the J call TRBJ2-1, with 9 bases lining up with TRBD2. J gave up 6 bases and V 6 bases, and 6 bases lay outside the gene matches. This CDR3 contains 14 residues. CDR1 and CDR2 from the germline V gene are SNHLY and FYNNEI. The CDR3 loop is CASREGTSSNEQFF. CDR3 in DNA: TGTGCCAGCAGGGAGGGGACTAGCTCCAATGAGCAGTTCTTC.

V and J are TRBV7-2 and TRBJ2-3; TRBD2 matches at 10 bases. V was clipped by 5 bases and J by 0 bases; unmatched bases: 5. The CDR3 is 16 residues long. CDR1 and CDR2 from the germline V gene are SGHTA and FQGNSA. The CDR3 bases are TGTGCCAGCAGCGAGCGGGGGGGCGGGAGCACAGATACGCAGTATTTT. Translating it yields CASSERGGGSTDTQYF.

The V call is TRBV18, the J call TRBJ2-3; 11 bases match TRBD2. Losses at the gene ends were 3 bases for V and 6 bases for J; bases not matched to a gene: 5. The germline gives CDR1 KGHSH, CDR2 LQKENI. This CDR3 has 15 residues. CDR3: CASSPTSGVGDTQYF. In nucleotides, the CDR3 is TGTGCCAGCTCACCGACTAGCGGGGTGGGTGATACGCAGTATTTT.

The chain combines TRBV14 with TRBJ1-6; the D gene is possibly TRBD1 (5 bases). The V and J ends lost 4 bases and 10 bases respectively, with 8 bases between them. The CDR3 has 12 residues. Germline V gives CDR1 SGHDN, CDR2 FVKESK. CDR3 nucleotides: TGTGCCAGCAGCCTTCCAGGGTCACCCCTCCACTTT. It specifies CASSLPGSPLHF. Filled out from reference TRBV14 and TRBJ1-6, the complete variable domain reads EAGVTQFPSHSVIEKGQTVTLRCDPISGHDNLYWYRRVMGKEIKFLLHFVKESKQDESGMPNNRFLAERTGGTYSTLKVQPAELEDSGVYFCASSLPGSPLHFGNGTRLTVT.

This clone was recorded only once. The gene calls are TRBV3-1 (or the pseudogene TRBV3-2) and TRBJ1-2; perhaps TRBD1 as D (6 bases). Trimming removed 4 bases from V and 4 bases from J, with 13 bases in between. The CDR3 totals 14 residues. Germline loops: CDR1 LGHDT, CDR2 YNNKEL (reference sequence). This CDR3 is CASSLTQTGYGYTF. The CDR3, as DNA: TGTGCCAGCAGCCTCACACAGACAGGCTATGGCTACACCTTC.

This sequence joins TRBV10-3 and TRBJ1-2; 7 bases are a match to TRBD1. Germline CDR1 and CDR2: ENHRY and SYGVKD. CDR3 length equals 15 residues. V lost 2 bases to trimming and J lost 1 base; unmatched junction nucleotides: 4. The CDR3 is CAISEGTAVNYGYTF. The CDR3 DNA reads TGTGCCATCAGTGAGGGGACAGCCGTTAACTATGGCTACACCTTC.

The chain employs TRBV30 and TRBJ2-6; TRBD1 matches at 9 bases. V shed 3 bases and J 0 bases; nucleotides not matched to a gene: 3. The CDR3 covers 16 residues. Per germline, CDR1 GTSNPN and CDR2 SVGIG (reference sequence). This CDR3 is CAWRNRGPSGANVLTF. DNA for the CDR3: TGTGCCTGGAGGAACAGGGGGCCCTCTGGGGCCAACGTCCTGACTTTC.